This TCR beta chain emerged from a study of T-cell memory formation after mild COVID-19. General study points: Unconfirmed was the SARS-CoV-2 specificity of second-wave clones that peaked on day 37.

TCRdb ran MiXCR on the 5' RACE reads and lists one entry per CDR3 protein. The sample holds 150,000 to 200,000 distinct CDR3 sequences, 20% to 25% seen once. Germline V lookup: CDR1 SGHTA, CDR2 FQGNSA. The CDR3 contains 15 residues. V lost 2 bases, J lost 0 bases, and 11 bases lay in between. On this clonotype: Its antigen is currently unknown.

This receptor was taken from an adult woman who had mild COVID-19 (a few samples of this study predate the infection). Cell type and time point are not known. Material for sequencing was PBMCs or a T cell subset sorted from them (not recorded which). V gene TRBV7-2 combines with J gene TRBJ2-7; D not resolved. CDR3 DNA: TGTGCCAGCAGCTTATCGTTCAGTCGCTCCTACGAGCAGTACTTC. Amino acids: CASSLSFSRSYEQYF.